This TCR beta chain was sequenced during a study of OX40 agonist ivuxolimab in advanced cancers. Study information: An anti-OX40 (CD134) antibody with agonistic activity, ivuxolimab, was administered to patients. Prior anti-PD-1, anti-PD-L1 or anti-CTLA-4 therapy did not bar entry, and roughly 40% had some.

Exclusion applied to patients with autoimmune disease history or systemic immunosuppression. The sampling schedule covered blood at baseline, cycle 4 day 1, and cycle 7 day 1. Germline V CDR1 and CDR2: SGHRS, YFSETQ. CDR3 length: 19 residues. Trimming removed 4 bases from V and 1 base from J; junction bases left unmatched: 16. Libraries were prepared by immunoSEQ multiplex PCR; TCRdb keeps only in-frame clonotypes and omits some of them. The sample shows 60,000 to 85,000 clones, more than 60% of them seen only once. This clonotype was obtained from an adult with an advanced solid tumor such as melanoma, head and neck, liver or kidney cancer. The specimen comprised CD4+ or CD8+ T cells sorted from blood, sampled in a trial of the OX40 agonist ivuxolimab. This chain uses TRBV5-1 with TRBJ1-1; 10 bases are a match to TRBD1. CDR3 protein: CASSAWTGGQIRPNTEAFF. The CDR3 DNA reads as TGCGCCAGCAGCGCCTGGACAGGGGGGCAGATTCGTCCGAACACTGAAGCTTTCTTT.